This entry lists 2 T cell receptor beta chains sequenced from one sample in a study of T cell responses to AZD1222 COVID-19 vaccine. Repertoires were generated with immunoSEQ multiplex PCR, while TCRdb's copy carries only in-frame clones and drops some. The sample lists 100,000 or so clones, 87% occurring once. This specimen consisted of peripheral blood, obtained on day 0 of AZD1222 vaccination. The origin of the receptors is an adult in good health.

The chain has TRBV6-5 and TRBJ1-1, with D possibly being TRBD1 (5 bases). CDR3 length: 14 amino acids. Trimming stripped 4 bases from V and 3 bases from J, with 12 bases between. Germline V gene sequence: CDR1 MNHEY, CDR2 SVGAGI. CDR3: CASSSRVKDTEAFF. The DNA for the CDR3 is TGTGCCAGCAGTTCCAGGGTAAAGGACACTGAAGCTTTCTTT.

The chain links TRBV10-3 to TRBJ1-2; 7 positions match TRBD1. This CDR3 spans 15 amino acids. Per the germline V gene, CDR1 is ENHRY and CDR2 is SYGVKD. V gave up 6 bases and J gave up 5 bases; unmatched junction bases: 12. The CDR3 region is CAISDNRGGPYGYTF. CDR3 nucleotides: TGTGCCATCAGCGATAACAGGGGTGGCCCTTATGGCTACACCTTC.